The TCR beta chain described here comes from a study of blood T cell repertoires in COVID-19. About the research overall: Collection of acute and convalescent COVID-19 samples took place in the United States, Italy and Spain. T cells, B-cell-depleted T cells, or PBMCs provided the cDNA or gDNA that served as material.

The authors' processing: Reference gene primers were amplified, and this amplification served to estimate nucleated cell counts. The assay was immunoSEQ multiplex PCR, and TCRdb's table has in-frame clones only and misses some. That table furnishes V, J and clone size, whereas the DNA furnished D and trimming. The sample consists of fewer than 200,000 clones, 80% of them appearing once. This CDR3 region has 13 residues. Per germline, CDR1 MNHEY and CDR2 SVGEGT. Trimming took off 2 bases at V and 12 bases at J, with 14 bases between the two ends. The chain combines TRBV6-2 or TRBV6-3 with TRBJ2-1; a possible D gene is TRBD2 (7 bases). The TCR comes from a man between 60 and 75 years old with acute or convalescent COVID-19. The sample taken for sequencing was peripheral blood. CDR3 amino acids: CASSYDGGQGQFF. The CDR3 bases are TGTGCCAGCAGTTACGACGGGGGGCAGGGGCAGTTCTTC.